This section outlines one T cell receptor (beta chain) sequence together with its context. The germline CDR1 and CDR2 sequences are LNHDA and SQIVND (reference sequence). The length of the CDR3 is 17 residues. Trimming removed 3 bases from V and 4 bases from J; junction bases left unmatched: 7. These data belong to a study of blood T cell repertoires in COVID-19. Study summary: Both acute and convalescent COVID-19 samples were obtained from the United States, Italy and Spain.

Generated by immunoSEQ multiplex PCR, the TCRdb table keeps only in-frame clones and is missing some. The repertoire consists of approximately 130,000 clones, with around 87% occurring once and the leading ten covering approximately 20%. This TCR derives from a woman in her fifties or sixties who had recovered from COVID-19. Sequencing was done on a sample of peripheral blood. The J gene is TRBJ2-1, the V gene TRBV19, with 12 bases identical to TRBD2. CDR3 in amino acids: CASSIPSGRAWYNEQFF. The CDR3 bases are TGTGCCAGTAGTATTCCTAGCGGGAGGGCCTGGTACAATGAGCAGTTCTTC.